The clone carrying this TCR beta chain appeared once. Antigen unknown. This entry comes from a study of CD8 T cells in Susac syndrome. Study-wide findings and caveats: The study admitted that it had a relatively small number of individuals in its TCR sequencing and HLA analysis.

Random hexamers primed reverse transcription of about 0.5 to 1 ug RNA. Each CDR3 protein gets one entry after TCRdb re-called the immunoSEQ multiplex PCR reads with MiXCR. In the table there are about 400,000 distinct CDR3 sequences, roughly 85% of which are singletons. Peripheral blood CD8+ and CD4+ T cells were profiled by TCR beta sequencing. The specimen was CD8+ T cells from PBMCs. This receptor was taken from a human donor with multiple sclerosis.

CDR3 residues: CASSPTQGQPQHF. The CDR3 coding sequence is TGTGCCAGCAGCCCCACCCAGGGTCAGCCCCAGCATTTT. The chain couples TRBV3-1 to TRBJ1-5; possible D gene TRBD1, 5 bases. The CDR3 is 13 amino acids. Germline V gives CDR1 LGHDT, CDR2 YNNKEL (reference sequence). V was trimmed by 4 bases and J by 6 bases, leaving 10 bases between them.